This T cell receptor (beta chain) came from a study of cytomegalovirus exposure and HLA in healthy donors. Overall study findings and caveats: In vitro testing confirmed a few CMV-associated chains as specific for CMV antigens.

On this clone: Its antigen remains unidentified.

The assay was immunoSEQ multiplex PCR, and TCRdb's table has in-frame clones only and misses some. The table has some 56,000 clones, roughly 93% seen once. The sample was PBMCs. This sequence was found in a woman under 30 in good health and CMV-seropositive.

The CDR3 here is CASSFEGTSEQYF. The DNA of the CDR3 is TGTGCCAGCAGCTTTGAGGGTACCTCCGAGCAGTACTTC. The gene calls are TRBV7-9 and TRBJ2-7; maybe TRBD2 (5 bases). V lost 3 bases and J lost 6, with 12 bases in between. Germline CDR1 and CDR2: SEHNR and FQNEAQ (reference sequence). CDR3 length: 13 amino acids.